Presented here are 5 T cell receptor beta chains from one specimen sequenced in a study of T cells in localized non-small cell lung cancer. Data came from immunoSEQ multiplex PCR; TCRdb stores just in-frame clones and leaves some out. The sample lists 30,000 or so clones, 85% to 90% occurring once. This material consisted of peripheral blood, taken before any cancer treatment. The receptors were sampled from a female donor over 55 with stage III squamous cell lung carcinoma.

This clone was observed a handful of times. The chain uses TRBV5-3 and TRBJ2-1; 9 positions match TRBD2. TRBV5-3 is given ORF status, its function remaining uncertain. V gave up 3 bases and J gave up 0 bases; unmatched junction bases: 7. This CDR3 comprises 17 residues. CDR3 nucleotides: TGTGCCAGAAGCTGCGATTCAGCGGGAGGCTCCTACAATGAGCAGTTCTTC. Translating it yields CARSCDSAGGSYNEQFF.

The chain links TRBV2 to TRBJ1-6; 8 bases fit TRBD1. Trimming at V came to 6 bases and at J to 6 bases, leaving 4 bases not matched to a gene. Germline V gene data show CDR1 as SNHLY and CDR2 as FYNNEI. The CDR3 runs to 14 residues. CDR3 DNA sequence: TGTGCCAGCAGGGACAGGGAAATTAATTCACCCCTCCACTTT. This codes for CASRDREINSPLHF.

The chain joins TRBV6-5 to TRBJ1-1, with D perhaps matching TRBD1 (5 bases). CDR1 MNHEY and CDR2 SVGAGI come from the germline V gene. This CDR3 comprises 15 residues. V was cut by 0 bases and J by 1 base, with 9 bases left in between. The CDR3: CASSYSRDGNTEAFF. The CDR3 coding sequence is TGTGCCAGCAGTTACTCCCGGGACGGGAACACTGAAGCTTTCTTT.

CDR3 sequence (DNA): TGTGCCAGCAGTTTATACACGGCGGGAGAAGATACGCAGTATTTT. The encoded protein is CASSLYTAGEDTQYF. This sequence joins TRBV28 and TRBJ2-3, with 7 bases fitting TRBD2. CDR3 length: 15 amino acids. The germline V gene encodes CDR1 MDHEN and CDR2 SYDVKM. V lost 1 base to trimming and J lost 5 bases; unmatched junction nucleotides: 6.

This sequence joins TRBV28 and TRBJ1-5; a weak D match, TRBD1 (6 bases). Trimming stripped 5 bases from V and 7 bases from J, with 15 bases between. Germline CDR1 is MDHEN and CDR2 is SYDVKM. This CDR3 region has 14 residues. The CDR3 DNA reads TGTGCCAGCAGTCTCCCCAGGGGCCTCCAGCCCCAGCATTTT. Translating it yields CASSLPRGLQPQHF.